The entry below describes one T cell receptor beta chain. Its target is unknown. A single base separates this from a much larger clone, so it may be a read error. Germline V gene data show CDR1 as SGHVS and CDR2 as FQNEAQ. Trimming left V 8 bases short and J 5 bases short, with 15 bases between. CDR3 length: 13 residues. The source of the sample is a study of T-cell memory formation after mild COVID-19. General study points: While clones contracting from day 15 to 85 were balanced between CD4 and CD8, later expanders leaned CD4+. CD4+ contracting clones were found mainly in CM and EM, and CD8+ ones in EMRA. What remained unconfirmed was the SARS-CoV-2 specificity of second-wave clones peaking on day 37.

cDNA libraries for TCR alpha and TCR beta, carrying sample barcodes and UMIs, came from 5'RACE with constant-segment primers. TCRdb analysed the 5' RACE reads with MiXCR anew, one entry per CDR3 protein. The sample consists of roughly 150,000 distinct CDR3 sequences, about 14% of them appearing once. This receptor was taken from an adult woman who had mild COVID-19 (a few samples of this study predate the infection). Cell type and time point are not known. The specimen sequenced was PBMCs or a T cell subset sorted from them (not recorded which). V gene TRBV7-8 combines with J gene TRBJ2-5, with a possible D match to TRBD1 (5 bases). The CDR3 sequence: CASGAGYSETQYF. CDR3 nucleotides: TGTGCCAGCGGCGCAGGGTATAGTGAGACCCAGTACTTC.